This TCR beta chain emerged from a study of T cell responses to AZD1222 COVID-19 vaccine (dated by TCRdb to the early 2020s). Some background on the complete study: AZD1222 recipients with second doses at about 4 weeks or about 12 weeks were pooled, because spike-specific TCR depth and breadth did not differ between schedules. A total of just over 230 trial participants underwent TCR sequencing, of whom around 210 had received two doses of AZD1222 and about 26 had received two doses of the MenACWY control vaccine. Trial participants were enrolled into age subgroups of 18-55, 56-69 and 70-plus years, which contained roughly 140, 27 and 60 TCR-sequenced participants, respectively.

Concerning this clone itself: The antigen it recognizes is unknown. Base qualities are not at hand, and no much larger clone is one base apart.

Trimming takes 2 bases from V and 3 bases from J, and the germline ends sit 8 bases apart. The germline V gene yields ENHRY for CDR1 and SYGVKD for CDR2. The CDR3 runs 14 amino acids, cysteine and phenylalanine included. Only the CDR3 region is kept as DNA, spanning 42 bases read in frame from base 1. Reading the label with the study, this specimen's time point is: baseline before first vaccination. The vaccinee samples were drawn from two UK trials, COV001 and COV002, one of which was a single-blind randomized controlled phase 2/3 trial testing AZD1222 (ChAdOx1 nCoV-19) in healthy adults. For TCRbeta chain sequencing, PBMC samples were collected from trial participants at day 0 and at day 28 after the second dose. The CDR3 regions of human TCRbeta chains were analyzed by immunosequencing. For the original study's pipeline: Repertoire TCRs were checked for matches against a reference library of SARS-CoV-2-specific TCRs that had been generated using the MIRA antigen-specificity platform. Breadth was defined as the fraction of unique TCRs that were SARS-CoV-2-associated. Depth was defined as the fraction of total T cells that were SARS-CoV-2-associated. Using the MIRA data, each spike-specific TCR was assigned both to the spike region to which the TCR was reactive and to a CD4 or CD8 class. Log10-transformed breadth and depth values were compared by one-way ANOVA with Sidak's multiple comparisons tests. TCRdb obtained this table from immuneACCESS and retained in-frame rearrangements with V and J assigned. These tables miss some clones; where compared with another copy, unresolved V genes account for less than half of the shortfall, and the remainder is unexplained. The V and J calls and the clone size are those of that table, but D and trimming were determined from the DNA. Recorded for this sample are about 190,000 clones; roughly nine tenths of them occurred a single time. Together, the top ten hold around 6.9% of the sample.

On the study overall, not on this receptor specifically: Because no day 14 peak-response samples were available, repertoires were characterized only after the peak T cell response. The 56-69-year group was small, and its depth increase did not reach significance, likely because of low power. CD4 TCRs associated with the vaccine covered the entire spike protein, and the dominant responses were in regions 160-218 and 743-854. A significant rise in spike-specific TCR breadth and depth was observed after two AZD1222 doses relative to day 0 and relative to MenACWY recipients. Participants were mostly white British and included more females than males, and it was suggested by the authors that clonal diversity may have been underestimated. Conclusions about previously exposed vaccinees were limited because only six AZD1222 recipients were SARS-CoV-2 seropositive at baseline. Reportedly, almost half of the unique spike-specific TCRs recognized epitopes lying outside the regions that are mutated in the B.1.351 and B.1.1.7 variants.

This receptor was obtained from an adult in good health. The rearrangement combines TRBV10-3 with TRBJ2-1; the D segment cannot be called with confidence. Sequenced material: peripheral blood, taken on day 0 of AZD1222 vaccination. The DNA reads as follows: TGTGCCATCAGTGAGGCCACCGACTACAATGAGCAGTTCTTC. This sequence encodes CAISEATDYNEQFF.